This section outlines one T cell receptor beta chain sequence together with its context. The antigen remains unidentified. This record comes from a study of T cells in localized non-small cell lung cancer. The table came from immunoSEQ multiplex PCR; TCRdb's copy has only in-frame clones and leaves some out. The table lists about 52,000 clones, around 82% of them singletons. Germline-derived CDR1 and CDR2 are GTSNPN and SVGIG (reference sequence). CDR3 length: 12 amino acids. Trimming stripped 0 bases from V and 6 bases from J, with 7 bases between. General study findings and limits: Owing to sequencing of a solitary tumor region, heterogeneity cannot be discounted. The highest T cell clonality was in uninvolved adjacent lung, above tumor. Increased T cell density in blood showed an association with longer overall survival. Within adjacent lung there appeared a median 57 of the top 100 tumor clones.

The TCR was taken from a woman between 40 and 69 years old with stage II lung adenocarcinoma. The specimen comprised PBMCs, sampled before any cancer treatment. This chain joins TRBV30 and TRBJ2-3; D is undetermined. DNA of the CDR3: TGTGCCTGGAGTGTGGCCGGGGATACGCAGTATTTT. Translated: CAWSVAGDTQYF.